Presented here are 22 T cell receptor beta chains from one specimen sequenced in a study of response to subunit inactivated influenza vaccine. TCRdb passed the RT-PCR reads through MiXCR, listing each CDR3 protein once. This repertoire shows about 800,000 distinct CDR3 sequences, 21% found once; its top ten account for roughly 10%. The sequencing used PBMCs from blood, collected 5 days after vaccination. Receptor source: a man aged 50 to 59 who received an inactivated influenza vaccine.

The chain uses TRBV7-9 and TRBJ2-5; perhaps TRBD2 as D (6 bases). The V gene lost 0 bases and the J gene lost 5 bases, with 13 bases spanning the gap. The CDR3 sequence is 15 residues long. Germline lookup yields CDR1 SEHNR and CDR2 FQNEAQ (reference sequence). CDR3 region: CASSLAVAGLETQYF. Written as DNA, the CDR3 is TGTGCCAGCAGCTTAGCGGTGGCGGGATTGGAGACCCAGTACTTC.

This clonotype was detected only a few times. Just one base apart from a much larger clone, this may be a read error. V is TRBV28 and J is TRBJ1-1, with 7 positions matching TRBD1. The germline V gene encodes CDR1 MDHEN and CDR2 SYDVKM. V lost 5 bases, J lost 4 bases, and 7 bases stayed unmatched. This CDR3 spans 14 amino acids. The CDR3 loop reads CASSLTGRTTEAFF. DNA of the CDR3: TGTGCCAGCAGTCTGACAGGGAGGACCACTGAAGCTTTCTTT. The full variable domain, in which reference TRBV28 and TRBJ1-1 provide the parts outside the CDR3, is DVKVTQSSRYLVKRTGEKVFLECVQDMDHENMFWYRQDPGLGLRLIYFSYDVKMKEKGDIPEGYSVSREKKERFSLILESASTNQTSMYLCASSLTGRTTEAFFGQGTRLTVV.

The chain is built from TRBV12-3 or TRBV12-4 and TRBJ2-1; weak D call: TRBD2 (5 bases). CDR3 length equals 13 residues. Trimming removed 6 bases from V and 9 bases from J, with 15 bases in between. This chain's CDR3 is CASRKTSGFEQFF. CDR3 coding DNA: TGTGCCAGCAGAAAAACCTCGGGGTTTGAGCAGTTCTTC.

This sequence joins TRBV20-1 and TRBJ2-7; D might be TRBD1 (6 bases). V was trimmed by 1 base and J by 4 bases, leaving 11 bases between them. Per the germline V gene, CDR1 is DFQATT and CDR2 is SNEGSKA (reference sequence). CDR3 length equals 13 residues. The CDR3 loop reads CSARVNREYEQYF. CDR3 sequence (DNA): TGCAGTGCTAGAGTAAACAGGGAGTACGAGCAGTACTTC.

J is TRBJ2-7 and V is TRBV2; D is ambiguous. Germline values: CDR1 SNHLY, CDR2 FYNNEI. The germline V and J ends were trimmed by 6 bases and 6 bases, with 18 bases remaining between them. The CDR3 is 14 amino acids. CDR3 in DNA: TGTGCCAGCAGGAGGTCGACCCTCGGTTTCGAGCAGTACTTC. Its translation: CASRRSTLGFEQYF. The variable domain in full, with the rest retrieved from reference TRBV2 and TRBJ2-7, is EPEVTQTPSHQVTQMGQEVILRCVPISNHLYFYWYRQILGQKVEFLVSFYNNEISEKSEIFDDQFSVERPDGSNFTLKIRSTKLEDSAMYFCASRRSTLGFEQYFGPGTRLTVT.

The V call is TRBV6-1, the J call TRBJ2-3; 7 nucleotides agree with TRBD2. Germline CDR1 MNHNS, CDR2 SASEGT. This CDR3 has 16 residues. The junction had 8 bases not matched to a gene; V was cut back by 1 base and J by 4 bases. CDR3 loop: CASSEGLGGGPDTQYF. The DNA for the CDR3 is TGTGCCAGCAGTGAAGGACTAGGCGGGGGACCAGATACGCAGTATTTT.

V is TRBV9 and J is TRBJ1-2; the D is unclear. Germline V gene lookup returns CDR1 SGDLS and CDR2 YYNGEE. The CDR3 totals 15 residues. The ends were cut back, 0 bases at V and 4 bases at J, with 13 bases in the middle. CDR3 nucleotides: TGTGCCAGCAGCGTAGGTGGAGGCGGCTTCTATGGCTACACCTTC. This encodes CASSVGGGGFYGYTF.

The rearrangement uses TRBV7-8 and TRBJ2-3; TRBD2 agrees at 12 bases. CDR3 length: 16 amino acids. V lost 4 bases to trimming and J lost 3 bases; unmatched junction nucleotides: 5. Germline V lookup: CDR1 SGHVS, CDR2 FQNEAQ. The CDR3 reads CASSSRLAGETDTQYF. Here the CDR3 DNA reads TGTGCCAGCAGCTCTAGACTAGCGGGAGAGACAGATACGCAGTATTTT.

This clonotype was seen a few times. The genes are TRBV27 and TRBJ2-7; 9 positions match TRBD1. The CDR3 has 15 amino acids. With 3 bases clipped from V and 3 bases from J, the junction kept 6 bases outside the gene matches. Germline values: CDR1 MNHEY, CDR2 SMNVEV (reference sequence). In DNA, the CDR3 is TGTGCCAGCAGTTTTTCCCCGGACAGGGGCTACGAGCAGTACTTC. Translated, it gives CASSFSPDRGYEQYF.

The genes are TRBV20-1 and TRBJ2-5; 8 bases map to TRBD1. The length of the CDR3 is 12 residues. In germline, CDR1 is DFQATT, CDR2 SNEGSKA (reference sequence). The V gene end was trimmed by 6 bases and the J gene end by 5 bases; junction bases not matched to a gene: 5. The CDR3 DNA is TGCAGTGCCGTCGACAGGGGTGAGACCCAGTACTTC. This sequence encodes CSAVDRGETQYF.

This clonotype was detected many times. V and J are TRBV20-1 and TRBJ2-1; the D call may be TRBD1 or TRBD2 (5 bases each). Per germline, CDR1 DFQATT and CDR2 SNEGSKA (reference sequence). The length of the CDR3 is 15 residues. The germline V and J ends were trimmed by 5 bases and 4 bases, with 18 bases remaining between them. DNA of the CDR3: TGCAGTGCTCGCCCTCCGGGACCCGGATACAATGAGCAGTTCTTC. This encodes CSARPPGPGYNEQFF.

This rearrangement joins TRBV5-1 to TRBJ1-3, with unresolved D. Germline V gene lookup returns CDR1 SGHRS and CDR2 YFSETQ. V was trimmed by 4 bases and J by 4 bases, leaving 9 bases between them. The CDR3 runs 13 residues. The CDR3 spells CASSPLGGNTIYF. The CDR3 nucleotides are TGCGCCAGCAGCCCCTTAGGAGGAAACACCATATATTTT.

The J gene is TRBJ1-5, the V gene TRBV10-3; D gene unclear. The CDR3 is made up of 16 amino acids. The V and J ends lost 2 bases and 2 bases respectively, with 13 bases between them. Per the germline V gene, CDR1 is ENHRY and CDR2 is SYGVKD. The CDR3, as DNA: TGTGCCATCAGTGAGCCCTCCAGGTCTGGCAATCAGCCCCAGCATTTT. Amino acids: CAISEPSRSGNQPQHF.

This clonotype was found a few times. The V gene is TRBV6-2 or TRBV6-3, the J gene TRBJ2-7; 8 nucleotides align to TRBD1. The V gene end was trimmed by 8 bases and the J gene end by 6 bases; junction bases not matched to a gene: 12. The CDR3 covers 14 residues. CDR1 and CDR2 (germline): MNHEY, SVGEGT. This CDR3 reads CASGTRRQGPEQYF. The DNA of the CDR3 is TGTGCCAGCGGAACCCGAAGACAGGGGCCCGAGCAGTACTTC.

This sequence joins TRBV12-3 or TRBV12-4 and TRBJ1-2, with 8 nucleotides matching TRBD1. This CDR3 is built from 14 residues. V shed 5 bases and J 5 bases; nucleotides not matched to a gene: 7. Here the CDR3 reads CASSVGQGRYGYTF. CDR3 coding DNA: TGTGCCAGCAGTGTAGGACAGGGAAGGTATGGCTACACCTTC.

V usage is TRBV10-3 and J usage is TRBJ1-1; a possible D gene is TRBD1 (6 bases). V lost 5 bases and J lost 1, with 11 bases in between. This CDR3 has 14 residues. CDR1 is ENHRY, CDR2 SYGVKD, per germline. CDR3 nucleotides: TGTGCCATCAGTCAGAACAGGGAGAACACTGAAGCTTTCTTT. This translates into CAISQNRENTEAFF.

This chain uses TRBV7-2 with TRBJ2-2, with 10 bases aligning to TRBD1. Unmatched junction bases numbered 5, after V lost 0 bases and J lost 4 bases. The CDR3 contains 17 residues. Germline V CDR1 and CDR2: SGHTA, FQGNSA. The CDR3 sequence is CASSLAGTGASTGELFF. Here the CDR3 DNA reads TGTGCCAGCAGCTTAGCGGGGACAGGGGCCTCCACCGGGGAGCTGTTTTTT.

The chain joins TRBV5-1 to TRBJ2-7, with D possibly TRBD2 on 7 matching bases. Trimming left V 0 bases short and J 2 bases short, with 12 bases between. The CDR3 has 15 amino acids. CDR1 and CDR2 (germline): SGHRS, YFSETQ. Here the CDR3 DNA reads TGCGCCAGCAGCTTGGGCGGGGGCAACACCTACGAGCAGTACTTC. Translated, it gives CASSLGGGNTYEQYF.

The chain's CDR3 is CASSQAYNPNTEAFF. Written as DNA, the CDR3 is TGCGCCAGCAGCCAAGCTTATAATCCGAACACTGAAGCTTTCTTT. The chain couples TRBV4-1 to TRBJ1-1; D is unclear. Trimming took 1 base from V and 1 from J, leaving 10 bases between them. The germline V gene encodes CDR1 MGHRA and CDR2 YSYEKL. The CDR3 sequence is 15 residues long.

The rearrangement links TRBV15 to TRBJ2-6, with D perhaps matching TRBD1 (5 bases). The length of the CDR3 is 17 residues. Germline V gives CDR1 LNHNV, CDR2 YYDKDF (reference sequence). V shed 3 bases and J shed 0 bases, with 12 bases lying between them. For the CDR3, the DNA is TGTGCCACCAGCAGGGCAGGGTCCCGCTCTGGGGCCAACGTCCTGACTTTC. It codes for CATSRAGSRSGANVLTF.

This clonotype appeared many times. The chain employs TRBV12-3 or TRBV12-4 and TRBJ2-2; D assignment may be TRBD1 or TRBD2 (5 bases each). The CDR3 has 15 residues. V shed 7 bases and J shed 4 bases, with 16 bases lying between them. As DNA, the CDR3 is TGTGCCAGCAAGTCCGGGGCCAGGAGCACCGGGGAGCTGTTTTTT. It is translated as CASKSGARSTGELFF.

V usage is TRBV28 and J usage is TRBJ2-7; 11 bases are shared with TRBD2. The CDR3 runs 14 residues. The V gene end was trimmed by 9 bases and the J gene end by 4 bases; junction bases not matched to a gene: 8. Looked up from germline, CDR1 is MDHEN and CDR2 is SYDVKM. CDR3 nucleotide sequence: TGTGCCAGTTGGACCGGGACTAGCGGATACGAGCAGTACTTC. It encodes CASWTGTSGYEQYF. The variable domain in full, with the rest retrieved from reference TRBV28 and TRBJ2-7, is DVKVTQSSRYLVKRTGEKVFLECVQDMDHENMFWYRQDPGLGLRLIYFSYDVKMKEKGDIPEGYSVSREKKERFSLILESASTNQTSMYLCASWTGTSGYEQYFGPGTRLTVT.